This TCR beta chain came from a study of blood T cell repertoires in COVID-19. Study-level information: Material from acute and convalescent COVID-19 was sourced from the United States, Italy and Spain. Nucleic acid was either cDNA or gDNA, and it came from T cells, B-cell-depleted T cells, or PBMCs.

Trimming cost V 5 bases and J 5 bases, with 10 bases left between them. The CDR3 loop spans 13 amino acids. Germline loops: CDR1 LNHDA, CDR2 SQIVND (reference sequence). How the authors handled the data: Reference gene primer amplification in the assay estimated nucleated cell counts. TCRdb's table, derived via immunoSEQ multiplex PCR, lists solely in-frame clones and lacks some. That table furnishes V, J and clone size, whereas the DNA furnished D and trimming. The data contain more than 90,000 clones, roughly 83% of them singletons. What was sequenced was peripheral blood. The receptor was isolated from an older woman with acute or convalescent COVID-19. This chain uses TRBV19 with TRBJ2-1; the D gene is possibly TRBD2 (5 bases). The CDR3 spells CASSSGNNNEQFF. The CDR3 nucleotides are TGTGCCAGTAGTTCCGGGAACAACAATGAGCAGTTCTTC.